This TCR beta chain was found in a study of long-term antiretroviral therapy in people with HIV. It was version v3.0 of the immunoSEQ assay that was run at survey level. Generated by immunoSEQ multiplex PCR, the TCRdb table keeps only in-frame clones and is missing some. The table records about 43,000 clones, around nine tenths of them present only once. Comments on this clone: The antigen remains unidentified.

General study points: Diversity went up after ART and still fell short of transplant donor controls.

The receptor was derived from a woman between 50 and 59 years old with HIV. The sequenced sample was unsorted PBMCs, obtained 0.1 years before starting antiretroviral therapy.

The CDR3 reads CASSPRRGRGISQETQYF. CDR3 nucleotides: TGTGCCAGCAGCCCGAGGAGGGGGCGCGGGATATCACAAGAGACCCAGTACTTC. This chain joins TRBV7-9 and TRBJ2-5; D might be TRBD1 (7 bases). V was cut by 5 bases and J by 2 bases, with 24 bases left in between. Germline-derived CDR1 and CDR2 are SEHNR and FQNEAQ (reference sequence). This CDR3 is 18 amino acids long. Supplemented by reference TRBV7-9 and TRBJ2-5, the full variable domain reads DTGVSQNPRHKITKRGQNVTFRCDPISEHNRLYWYRQTLGQGPEFLTYFQNEAQLEKSRLLSDRFSAERPKGSFSTLEIQRTEQGDSAMYLCASSPRRGRGISQETQYFGPGTRLLVL.